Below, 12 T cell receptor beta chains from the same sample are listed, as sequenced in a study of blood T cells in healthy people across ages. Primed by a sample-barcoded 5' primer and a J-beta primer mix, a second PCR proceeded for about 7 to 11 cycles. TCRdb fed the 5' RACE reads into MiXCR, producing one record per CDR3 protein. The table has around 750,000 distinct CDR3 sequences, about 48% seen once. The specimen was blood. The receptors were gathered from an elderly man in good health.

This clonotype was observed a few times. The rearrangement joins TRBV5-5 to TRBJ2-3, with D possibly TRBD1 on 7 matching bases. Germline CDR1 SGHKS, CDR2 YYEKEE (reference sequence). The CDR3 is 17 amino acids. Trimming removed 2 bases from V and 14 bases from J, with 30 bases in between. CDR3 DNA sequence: TGTGCCAGCAGCTTCTTCCGACAGGGAGCCAAGACTAGATACGCGTATTTT. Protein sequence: CASSFFRQGAKTRYAYF.

In DNA, the CDR3 is TGTGCCAGCAGTTCCTCCGGGTGGAGCTCCTACAATGAGCAGTTCTTC. The encoded protein is CASSSSGWSSYNEQFF. The chain carries TRBV7-3 and TRBJ2-1; D gene uncertain. The CDR3 contains 16 residues. V was clipped by 6 bases and J by 0 bases, with 15 bases between them. The germline CDR1 and CDR2 sequences are SGHTA and FQGTGA.

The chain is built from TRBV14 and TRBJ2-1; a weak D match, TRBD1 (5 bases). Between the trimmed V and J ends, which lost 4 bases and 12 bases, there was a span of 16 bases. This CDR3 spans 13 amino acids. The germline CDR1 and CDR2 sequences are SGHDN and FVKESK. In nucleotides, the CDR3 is TGTGCCAGCAGCCCCCAGCTAGACAGTGTGCAGTTCTTC. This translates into CASSPQLDSVQFF.

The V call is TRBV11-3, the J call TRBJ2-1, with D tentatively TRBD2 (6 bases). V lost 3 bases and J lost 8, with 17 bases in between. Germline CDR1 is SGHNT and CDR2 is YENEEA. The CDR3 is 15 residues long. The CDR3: CASSFAGGGTDEQFF. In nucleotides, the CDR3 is TGTGCCAGCAGCTTTGCTGGCGGCGGGACCGATGAGCAGTTCTTC.

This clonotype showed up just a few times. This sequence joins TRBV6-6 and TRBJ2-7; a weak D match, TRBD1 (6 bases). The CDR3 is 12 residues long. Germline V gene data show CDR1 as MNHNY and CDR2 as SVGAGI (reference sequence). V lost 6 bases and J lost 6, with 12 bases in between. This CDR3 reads CASSRETGEQYF. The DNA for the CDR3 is TGTGCCAGCAGCCGTGAGACAGGCGAGCAGTACTTC.

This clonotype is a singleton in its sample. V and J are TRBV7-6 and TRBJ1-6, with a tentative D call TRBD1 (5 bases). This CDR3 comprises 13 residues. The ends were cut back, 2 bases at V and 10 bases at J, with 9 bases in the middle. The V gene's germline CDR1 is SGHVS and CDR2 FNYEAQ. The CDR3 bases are TGTGCCAGCAGCTTAACAGGATCCTCACCCCTCCACTTT. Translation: CASSLTGSSPLHF.

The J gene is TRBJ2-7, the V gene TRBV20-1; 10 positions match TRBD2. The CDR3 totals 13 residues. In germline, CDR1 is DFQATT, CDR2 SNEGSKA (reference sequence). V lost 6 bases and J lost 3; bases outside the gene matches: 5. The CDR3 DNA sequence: TGCAGTGCGCGGGGACTAGCGTACTACGAGCAGTACTTC. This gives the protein CSARGLAYYEQYF.

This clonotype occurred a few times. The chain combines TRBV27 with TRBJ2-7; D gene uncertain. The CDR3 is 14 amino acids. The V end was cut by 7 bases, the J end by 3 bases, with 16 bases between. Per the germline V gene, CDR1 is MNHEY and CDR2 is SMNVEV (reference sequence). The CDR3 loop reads CASKRQEGHYEQYF. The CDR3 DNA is TGTGCCAGCAAAAGGCAGGAAGGTCACTACGAGCAGTACTTC.

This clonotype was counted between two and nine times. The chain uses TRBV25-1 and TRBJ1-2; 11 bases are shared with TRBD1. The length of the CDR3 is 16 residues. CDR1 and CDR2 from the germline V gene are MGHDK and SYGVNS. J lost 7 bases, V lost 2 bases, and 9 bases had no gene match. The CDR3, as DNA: TGTGCCAGCAGTGAAATAGGGGGACAGGGGGTACGTGGCTACACCTTC. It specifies CASSEIGGQGVRGYTF.

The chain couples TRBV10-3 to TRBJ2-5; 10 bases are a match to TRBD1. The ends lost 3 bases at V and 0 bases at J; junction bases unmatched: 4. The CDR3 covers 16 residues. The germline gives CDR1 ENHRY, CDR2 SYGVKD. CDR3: CAISDEGQGYQETQYF. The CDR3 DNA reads TGTGCCATCAGTGATGAGGGACAGGGGTACCAAGAGACCCAGTACTTC.

CDR3 amino acids: CASSLMTGGAYNEQFF. As DNA, the CDR3 is TGTGCCAGCAGCTTAATGACGGGAGGGGCCTACAATGAGCAGTTCTTC. This chain connects TRBV11-2 to TRBJ2-1, with 8 bases that match TRBD2. The CDR3 has 16 residues. Germline CDR1 and CDR2: SGHAT and FQNNGV. J lost 2 bases, V lost 2 bases, and 5 bases had no gene match.

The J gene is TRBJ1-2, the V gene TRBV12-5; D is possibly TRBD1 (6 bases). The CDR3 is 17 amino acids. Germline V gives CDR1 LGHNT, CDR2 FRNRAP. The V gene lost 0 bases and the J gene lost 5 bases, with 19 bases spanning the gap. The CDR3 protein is CASGLVPGTRNKYGYTF. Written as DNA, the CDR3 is TGTGCTAGTGGTTTGGTACCTGGGACACGTAACAAGTATGGCTACACCTTC.